This TCR beta chain originates from a study of blood T cell repertoires in COVID-19. Measured with immunoSEQ multiplex PCR; TCRdb has only the in-frame clones, and not every one. The top ten hold 27% of the sample, which has 40,000 to 55,000 clones, roughly nine tenths seen once. V lost 2 bases, J lost 3 bases, and 2 bases lay in between. The CDR3 loop spans 12 amino acids. CDR1 and CDR2 from the germline V gene are SGDLS and YYNGEE. Material for sequencing was peripheral blood. This chain connects TRBV9 to TRBJ2-2; D not certain. This sequence originates from a human donor in a cohort sampled during active COVID-19. The CDR3 spells CASSVDTGELFF. The DNA of the CDR3 is TGTGCCAGCAGCGTCGACACCGGGGAGCTGTTTTTT. The entire variable domain, with the rest obtained from reference TRBV9 and TRBJ2-2, is as follows: DSGVTQTPKHLITATGQRVTLRCSPRSGDLSVYWYQQSLDQGLQFLIQYYNGEERAKGNILERFSAQQFPDLHSELNLSSLELGDSALYFCASSVDTGELFFGEGSRLTVL.